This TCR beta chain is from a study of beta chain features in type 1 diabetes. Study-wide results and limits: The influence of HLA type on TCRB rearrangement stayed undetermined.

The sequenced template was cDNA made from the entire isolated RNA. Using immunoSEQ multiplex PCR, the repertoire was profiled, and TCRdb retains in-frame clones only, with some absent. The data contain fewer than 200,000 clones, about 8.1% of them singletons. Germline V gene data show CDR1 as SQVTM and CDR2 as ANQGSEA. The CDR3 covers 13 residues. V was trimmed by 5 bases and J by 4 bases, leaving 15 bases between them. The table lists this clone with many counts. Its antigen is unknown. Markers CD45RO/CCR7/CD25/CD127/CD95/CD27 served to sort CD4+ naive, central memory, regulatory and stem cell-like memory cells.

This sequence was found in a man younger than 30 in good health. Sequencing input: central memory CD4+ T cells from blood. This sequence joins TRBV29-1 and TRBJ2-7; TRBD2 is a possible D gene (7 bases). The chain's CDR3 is CSVLGGRGYEQYF. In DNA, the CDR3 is TGCAGCGTTCTCGGAGGGAGGGGGTACGAGCAGTACTTC.